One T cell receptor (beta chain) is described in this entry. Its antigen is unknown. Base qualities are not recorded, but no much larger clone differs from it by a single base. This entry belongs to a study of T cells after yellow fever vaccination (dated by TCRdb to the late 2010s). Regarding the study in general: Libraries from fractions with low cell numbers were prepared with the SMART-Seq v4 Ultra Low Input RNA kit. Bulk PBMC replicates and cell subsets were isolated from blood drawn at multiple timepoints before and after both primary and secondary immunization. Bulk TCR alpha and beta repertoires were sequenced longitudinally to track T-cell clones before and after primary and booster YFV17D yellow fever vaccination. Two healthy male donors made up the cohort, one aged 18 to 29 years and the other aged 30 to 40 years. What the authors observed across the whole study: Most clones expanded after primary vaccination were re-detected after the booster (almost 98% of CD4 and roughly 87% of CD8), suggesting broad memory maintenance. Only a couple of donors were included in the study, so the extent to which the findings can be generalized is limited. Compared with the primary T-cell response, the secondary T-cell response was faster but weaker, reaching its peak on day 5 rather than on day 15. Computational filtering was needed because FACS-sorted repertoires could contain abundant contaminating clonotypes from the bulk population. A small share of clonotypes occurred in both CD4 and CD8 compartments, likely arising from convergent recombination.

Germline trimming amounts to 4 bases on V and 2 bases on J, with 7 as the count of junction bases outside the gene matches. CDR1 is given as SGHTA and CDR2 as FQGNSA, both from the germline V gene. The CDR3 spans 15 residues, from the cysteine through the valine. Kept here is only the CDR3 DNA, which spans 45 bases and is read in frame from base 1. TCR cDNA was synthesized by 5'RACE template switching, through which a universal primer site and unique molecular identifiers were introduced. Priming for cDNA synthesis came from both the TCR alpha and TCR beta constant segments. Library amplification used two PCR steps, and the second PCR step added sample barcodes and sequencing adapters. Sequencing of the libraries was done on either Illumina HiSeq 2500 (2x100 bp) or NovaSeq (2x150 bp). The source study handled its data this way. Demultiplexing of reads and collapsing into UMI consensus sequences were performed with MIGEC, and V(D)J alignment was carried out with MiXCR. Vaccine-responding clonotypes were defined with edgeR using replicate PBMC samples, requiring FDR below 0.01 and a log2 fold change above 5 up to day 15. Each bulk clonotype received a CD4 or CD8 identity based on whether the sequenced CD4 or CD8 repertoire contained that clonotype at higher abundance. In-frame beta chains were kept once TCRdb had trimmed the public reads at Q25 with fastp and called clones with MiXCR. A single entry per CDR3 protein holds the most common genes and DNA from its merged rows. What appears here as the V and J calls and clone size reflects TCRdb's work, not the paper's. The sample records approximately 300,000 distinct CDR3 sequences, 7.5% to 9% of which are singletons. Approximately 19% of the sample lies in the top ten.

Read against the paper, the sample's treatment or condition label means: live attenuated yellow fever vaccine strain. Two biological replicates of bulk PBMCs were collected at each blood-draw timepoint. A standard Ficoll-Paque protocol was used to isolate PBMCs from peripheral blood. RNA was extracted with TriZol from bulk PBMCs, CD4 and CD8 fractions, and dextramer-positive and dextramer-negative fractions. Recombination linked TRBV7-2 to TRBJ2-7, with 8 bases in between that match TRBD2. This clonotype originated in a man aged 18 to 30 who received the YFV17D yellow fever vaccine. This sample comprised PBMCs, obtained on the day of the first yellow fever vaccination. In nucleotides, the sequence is TGTGCCAGCAGCTCCTCTAGCGGGTTCGCCTACGAGCAGTACGTC. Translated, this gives CASSSSSGFAYEQYV.